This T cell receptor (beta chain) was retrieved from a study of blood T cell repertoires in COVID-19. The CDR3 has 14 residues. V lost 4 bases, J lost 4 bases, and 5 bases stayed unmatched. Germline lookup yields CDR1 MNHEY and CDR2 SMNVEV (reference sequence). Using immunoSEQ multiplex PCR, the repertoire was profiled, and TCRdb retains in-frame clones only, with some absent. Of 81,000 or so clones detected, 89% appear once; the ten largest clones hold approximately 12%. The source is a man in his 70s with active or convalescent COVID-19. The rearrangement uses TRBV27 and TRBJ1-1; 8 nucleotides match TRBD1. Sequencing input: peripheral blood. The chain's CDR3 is CASSSQGAFTEAFF. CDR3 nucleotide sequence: TGTGCCAGCAGTTCCCAGGGGGCGTTCACTGAAGCTTTCTTT.